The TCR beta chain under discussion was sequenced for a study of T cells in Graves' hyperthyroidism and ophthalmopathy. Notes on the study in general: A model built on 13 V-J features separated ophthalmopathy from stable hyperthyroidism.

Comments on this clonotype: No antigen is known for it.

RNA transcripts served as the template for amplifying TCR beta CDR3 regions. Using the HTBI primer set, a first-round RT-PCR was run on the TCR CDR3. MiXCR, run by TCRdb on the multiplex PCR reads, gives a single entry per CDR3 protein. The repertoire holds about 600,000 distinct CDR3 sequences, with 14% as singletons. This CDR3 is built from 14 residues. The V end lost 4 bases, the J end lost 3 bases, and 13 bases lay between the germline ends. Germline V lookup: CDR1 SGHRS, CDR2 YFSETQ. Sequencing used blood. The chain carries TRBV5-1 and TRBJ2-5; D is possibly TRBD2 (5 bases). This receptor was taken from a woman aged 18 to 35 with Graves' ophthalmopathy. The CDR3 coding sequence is TGCGCCAGCAGCCTTAGGGCAGCGGAAGAGACCCAGTACTTC. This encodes CASSLRAAEETQYF.